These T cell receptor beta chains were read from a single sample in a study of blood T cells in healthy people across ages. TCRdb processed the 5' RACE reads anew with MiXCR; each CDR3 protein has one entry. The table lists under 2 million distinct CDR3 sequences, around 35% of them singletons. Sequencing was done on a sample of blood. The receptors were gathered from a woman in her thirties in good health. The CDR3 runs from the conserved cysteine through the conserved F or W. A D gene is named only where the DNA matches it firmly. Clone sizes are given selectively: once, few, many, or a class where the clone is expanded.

CDR3 protein: CASSHPRRGAPTETQYF
CDR3 DNA: TGCGCCAGCAGCCACCCTAGGCGGGGGGCCCCGACGGAGACCCAGTACTTC
D gene: TRBD2
J gene: TRBJ2-5
V gene: TRBV4-1
clone size: -

CDR3 protein: CASSQDRPYNEQFF
CDR3 DNA: TGCGCCAGCAGCCAAGACCGGCCCTACAATGAGCAGTTCTTC
D gene: -
J gene: TRBJ2-1
V gene: TRBV4-1
clone size: few

CDR3 protein: CSARKTSGSFYEQFF
CDR3 DNA: TGCAGTGCCCGAAAGACTAGCGGGAGTTTTTATGAGCAGTTCTTC
D gene: TRBD2
J gene: TRBJ2-1
V gene: TRBV20-1
clone size: few

CDR3 protein: CASSREDPFYGNEQFF
CDR3 DNA: TGTGCCAGCAGCCGAGAAGATCCCTTCTATGGGAATGAGCAGTTCTTC
D gene: -
J gene: TRBJ2-1
V gene: TRBV4-2
clone size: -

CDR3 protein: CSVEDSGRLGETQYF
CDR3 DNA: TGCAGCGTTGAAGACTCGGGCAGACTTGGGGAGACCCAGTACTTC
D gene: -
J gene: TRBJ2-5
V gene: TRBV29-1
clone size: many

CDR3 protein: CASSSRGGGAGGNYEQYF
CDR3 DNA: TGTGCCAGCAGCTCCCGCGGCGGGGGAGCGGGGGGTAACTACGAGCAGTACTTC
D gene: TRBD2
J gene: TRBJ2-7
V gene: TRBV7-2
clone size: many

CDR3 protein: CASSGVNTDTQYF
CDR3 DNA: TGTGCCAGCAGTGGTGTCAACACAGATACGCAGTATTTT
D gene: -
J gene: TRBJ2-3
V gene: TRBV6-1
clone size: -

CDR3 protein: CASSFRDRGISSTDTQYF
CDR3 DNA: TGTGCCAGCAGCTTCCGGGACAGGGGGATCAGTAGCACAGATACGCAGTATTTT
D gene: TRBD1
J gene: TRBJ2-3
V gene: TRBV7-6
clone size: few

CDR3 protein: CSARAGQDEAFF
CDR3 DNA: TGCAGTGCTAGAGCCGGACAGGATGAAGCTTTCTTT
D gene: TRBD1
J gene: TRBJ1-1
V gene: TRBV20-1
clone size: -

CDR3 protein: CASSQVGVAGSSYNEQFF
CDR3 DNA: TGTGCCAGCAGCCAAGTTGGAGTCGCGGGGAGCTCCTACAATGAGCAGTTCTTC
D gene: -
J gene: TRBJ2-1
V gene: TRBV4-2
clone size: few

CDR3 protein: CASRRSSTDTQYF
CDR3 DNA: TGTGCCAGCAGGCGCTCTAGCACAGATACGCAGTATTTT
D gene: -
J gene: TRBJ2-3
V gene: TRBV27
clone size: few

CDR3 protein: CSARRGLAGFDEQFF
CDR3 DNA: TGCAGTGCTAGGCGGGGACTAGCGGGATTTGATGAGCAGTTCTTC
D gene: TRBD2
J gene: TRBJ2-1
V gene: TRBV20-1
clone size: -

CDR3 protein: CASSLLRGGDGEQFF
CDR3 DNA: TGTGCCAGCAGCCTCCTCCGGGGGGGCGACGGTGAGCAGTTCTTC
D gene: TRBD2
J gene: TRBJ2-1
V gene: TRBV6-2/TRBV6-3
clone size: -

CDR3 protein: CASSHQTGEAEAFF
CDR3 DNA: TGCGCCAGCAGCCACCAGACAGGGGAGGCTGAAGCTTTCTTT
D gene: TRBD1
J gene: TRBJ1-1
V gene: TRBV5-1
clone size: few

CDR3 protein: CASSFTRQDGYTF
CDR3 DNA: TGTGCCAGCAGTTTTACTCGGCAGGATGGCTACACCTTC
D gene: -
J gene: TRBJ1-2
V gene: TRBV27
clone size: -

CDR3 protein: CASSLADSGTEAFF
CDR3 DNA: TGTGCCAGCAGCTTGGCTGACTCGGGCACTGAAGCTTTCTTT
D gene: -
J gene: TRBJ1-1
V gene: TRBV11-2
clone size: -

CDR3 protein: CASTTGGYTQYF
CDR3 DNA: TGTGCCAGTACAACAGGGGGCTATACGCAGTATTTT
D gene: TRBD1
J gene: TRBJ2-3
V gene: TRBV2
clone size: few

CDR3 protein: CASSSDRLNEKLFF
CDR3 DNA: TGTGCCAGCAGCTCGGACAGGCTTAATGAAAAACTGTTTTTT
D gene: TRBD1
J gene: TRBJ1-4
V gene: TRBV4-2
clone size: few

CDR3 protein: CSATHPGTGAGETQYF
CDR3 DNA: TGCAGTGCTACTCACCCCGGGACAGGGGCGGGGGAGACCCAGTACTTC
D gene: TRBD1
J gene: TRBJ2-5
V gene: TRBV20-1
clone size: -

CDR3 protein: CASRPQGPLVYGYTF
CDR3 DNA: TGTGCCAGCAGGCCCCAGGGTCCCCTGGTCTATGGCTACACCTTC
D gene: -
J gene: TRBJ1-2
V gene: TRBV28
clone size: -

CDR3 protein: CASSDTPGLAGTGELFF
CDR3 DNA: TGCGCCAGCAGCGACACCCCGGGACTAGCGGGGACCGGGGAGCTGTTTTTT
D gene: TRBD2
J gene: TRBJ2-2
V gene: TRBV5-1
clone size: few

CDR3 protein: CASSNFYGYTF
CDR3 DNA: TGTGCCAGCAGCAATTTCTATGGCTACACCTTC
D gene: -
J gene: TRBJ1-2
V gene: TRBV21-1
clone size: few

CDR3 protein: CASRLEGVGEQFF
CDR3 DNA: TGTGCCAGCCGATTAGAGGGAGTGGGTGAGCAGTTCTTC
D gene: -
J gene: TRBJ2-1
V gene: TRBV6-5
clone size: once